This TCR beta chain was sequenced during a study of tumor-infiltrating lymphocytes in oesophageal squamous cell carcinoma. This clonotype was observed a single time. Because the CDR3 is missing its conserved closing phenylalanine or tryptophan, this is likely a read error. The DNA is left out, because the CDR3 cannot be placed on it with certainty; the CDR3 is given as TCRdb lists it. Each CDR3 protein is one row after TCRdb ran MiXCR on the PCR reads. The sample records about 22,000 distinct CDR3 sequences, roughly 32% being singletons. The germline V gene encodes CDR1 SGHTA and CDR2 FQGNSA. The CDR3 length equals 18 residues, ends included.

The specimen was esophageal tumor tissue. The clonotype was recovered from a female donor with esophageal squamous cell carcinoma. The chain links TRBV7-2 to TRBJ2-6; TRBD2 is taken as the D call from the table, unchecked against the DNA. The CDR3 loop reads CASSLGVAGDQETQYFGA.